This T cell receptor beta chain was sequenced for a study of response to subunit inactivated influenza vaccine. In its sample, this clonotype was seen a few times. The antigen remains undetermined. Study-level results: Authors suggested that a seasonal influenza vaccination recruits few new T cells each time.

TCRdb reanalysed the RT-PCR reads using MiXCR and keeps one entry per CDR3 protein. The data contain around 190,000 distinct CDR3 sequences, around 9.2% of them seen just once; the ten biggest clones take up 9.5% to 13%. Trimming removed 5 bases from V and 6 bases from J, with 11 bases in between. This CDR3 is built from 14 residues. This chain links TRBV12-3 or TRBV12-4 with TRBJ1-6; D is ambiguous. The input for sequencing was non-naive T cells sorted from PBMCs, taken on the day of vaccination. The clonotype originates from a man aged 50-59 years who received an inactivated influenza vaccine. CDR3 protein: CASSQRTVNSPLHF. As DNA, the CDR3 is TGTGCCAGCAGTCAACGGACGGTTAATTCACCCCTCCACTTT.